This T cell receptor (beta chain) was captured in a study of identical twins. Many counts were recorded for this clonotype. Germline V lookup: CDR1 DFQATT, CDR2 SNEGSKA (reference sequence). This CDR3 spans 13 amino acids. Losses at the gene ends were 6 bases for V and 0 bases for J; bases not matched to a gene: 4. TCRdb re-analysed the 5' RACE reads in MiXCR, keeping a single row per CDR3 protein. The sample carries about 470,000 distinct CDR3 sequences, 20% to 25% recorded once. These same data were also listed under a study on T cells expressing NK-cell markers. From that report: The TCR beta repertoires originated in sorted CD3+CD56+NKG2C+, CD3+CD56+NKG2C- and CD3+CD56-NKG2C+ T cells.

Sequencing was done on a sample of CD4+ T cells sorted from blood. J is TRBJ1-1 and V is TRBV20-1; 7 nucleotides match TRBD1. This clonotype was obtained from a young woman in good health. CDR3 loop: CSARGQLNTEAFF. The CDR3 DNA follows: TGCAGTGCCCGGGGACAGCTGAACACTGAAGCTTTCTTT.